One and the same sample provided the 21 T cell receptor beta chains below, sequenced in a study of post-analysis software for immune sequencing data. Broader study findings: Higher frequency in patients than in controls was seen for roughly five TRBV segments, with TRBV5-6, TRBV5-1 and TRBV20-1 among them.

No antigens are known for them. The TCR beta cDNA libraries carried unique molecular identifiers. One entry per CDR3 protein, called by TCRdb with MiXCR from the PCR reads. The sample shows fewer than 850,000 distinct CDR3 sequences, 25% to 30% of them seen only once. The sequenced material came from blood. Source of these receptors: a girl aged 5 to 17 with multiple sclerosis.

The rearrangement joins TRBV3-1 to TRBJ1-6; TRBD1 is a possible D gene (6 bases). With 4 bases removed from V and 13 bases from J, the gap between germline ends came to 17 bases. Per germline, CDR1 LGHDT and CDR2 YNNKEL (reference sequence). CDR3 length: 14 amino acids. The DNA of the CDR3 is TGTGCCAGCAGCCGACGACAGAGGACAGACCCCCTCCACTTT. This gives the protein CASSRRQRTDPLHF. The entire variable domain, with the rest obtained from reference TRBV3-1 and TRBJ1-6, is as follows: DTAVSQTPKYLVTQMGNDKSIKCEQNLGHDTMYWYKQDSKKFLKIMFSYNNKELIINETVPNRFSPKSPDKAHLNLHINSLELGDSAVYFCASSRRQRTDPLHFGNGTRLTVT.

The chain couples TRBV7-8 to TRBJ1-1; possible D gene TRBD1, 6 bases. This CDR3 region has 12 residues. Trimming left V 3 bases short and J 11 bases short, with 13 bases between. Germline lookup yields CDR1 SGHVS and CDR2 FQNEAQ. This chain's CDR3 is CASSLSGAGAFF. CDR3 sequence (DNA): TGTGCCAGCAGCTTGTCAGGGGCTGGGGCTTTCTTT.

This clonotype was observed once. This chain uses TRBV25-1 with TRBJ1-1; D is perhaps TRBD1 (6 bases). The V gene lost 8 bases and the J gene lost 1 base, with 8 bases spanning the gap. Germline V CDR1 and CDR2: MGHDK, SYGVNS. The CDR3 length is 12 residues. This CDR3 reads CASLQGNTEAFF. CDR3 nucleotides: TGTGCCAGCCTACAGGGGAACACTGAAGCTTTCTTT.

This clonotype was observed a few times. The rearrangement uses TRBV7-6 and TRBJ2-1; TRBD2 aligns across 14 bases. The CDR3 extends over 18 amino acids. V lost 5 bases to trimming and J lost 0 bases; unmatched junction nucleotides: 6. From germline, CDR1 is SGHVS and CDR2 FNYEAQ. CDR3 residues: CASSLRLAGGHSYNEQFF. The CDR3 coding sequence is TGTGCCAGCAGCCTTAGACTAGCGGGGGGGCACTCCTACAATGAGCAGTTCTTC.

Details on this clonotype: At one end the junction does not follow the germline gene, possibly because of a read error. The J gene is TRBJ1-2, the V gene TRBV6-6; the D is unclear. The CDR3 totals 12 residues. Germline V gives CDR1 MNHNY, CDR2 SVGAGI (reference sequence). The CDR3 is CASNYREGGYTF. In DNA form, the CDR3 reads TGTGCCAGCAATTACCGGGAGGGAGGCTACACCTTC.

This clonotype was recorded a few times. CDR3 sequence: CSARRHLQDSYEQYF. The CDR3 coding sequence is TGCAGTGCTAGACGCCACCTACAGGACTCCTACGAGCAGTACTTC. This chain connects TRBV20-1 to TRBJ2-7; D may be TRBD1 (5 bases). This CDR3 spans 15 amino acids. The V end lost 2 bases, the J end lost 0 bases, and 14 bases lay between the germline ends. The V gene's germline CDR1 is DFQATT and CDR2 SNEGSKA (reference sequence).

This clonotype was counted ten times or more. The chain links TRBV12-3 or TRBV12-4 to TRBJ2-1, with 11 bases aligning to TRBD2. V lost 6 bases and J lost 4; bases outside the gene matches: 14. The CDR3 extends over 18 amino acids. CDR3 sequence: CASRTTSGSTLTYNEQFF. CDR3 nucleotide sequence: TGTGCCAGCAGGACTACTAGCGGGAGTACTCTTACATACAATGAGCAGTTCTTC.

V is TRBV18 and J is TRBJ1-2; D is perhaps TRBD1 (5 bases). CDR3 length: 15 residues. Germline assignment: CDR1 KGHSH and CDR2 LQKENI. The ends were cut back, 4 bases at V and 6 bases at J, with 18 bases in the middle. This chain's CDR3 is CASSLWGRNGNGYTF. The CDR3 region has the DNA TGTGCCAGCTCACTTTGGGGCAGGAATGGAAATGGCTACACCTTC.

This rearrangement joins TRBV29-1 to TRBJ2-3; tentatively, D is TRBD1 (6 bases). Germline CDR1 SQVTM, CDR2 ANQGSEA. This CDR3 has 15 amino acids. V gave up 6 bases and J gave up 3 bases, with 19 bases separating them. DNA for the CDR3: TGCAGCGTCCCGGGATTCAGGGGAGTAACAGATACGCAGTATTTT. This encodes CSVPGFRGVTDTQYF.

This clonotype was recorded a few times. One end of the junction does not line up with germline, which may come from a read error. The gene calls are TRBV5-5 and TRBJ2-7; maybe TRBD1 (7 bases). Per the germline V gene, CDR1 is SGHKS and CDR2 is YYEKEE (reference sequence). The CDR3 is made up of 14 amino acids. CDR3 region: CACSAAGQTYEQYF. CDR3 nucleotides: TGTGCCTGCAGCGCGGCGGGACAGACCTACGAGCAGTACTTC.

The chain is built from TRBV28 and TRBJ1-5, with 8 bases identical to TRBD1. Germline-derived CDR1 and CDR2 are MDHEN and SYDVKM. The length of the CDR3 is 14 residues. Losses at the gene ends were 11 bases for V and 2 bases for J; bases not matched to a gene: 8. DNA for the CDR3: TGTGCCGTCCAGGGGGCTTATGGCAATCAGCCCCAGCATTTT. It specifies CAVQGAYGNQPQHF.

The chain is built from TRBV5-1 and TRBJ2-3; 9 bases match TRBD1. This CDR3 has 15 residues. V dropped 4 bases and J dropped 4; count of bases not matched to a gene: 7. CDR1 and CDR2 from the germline V gene are SGHRS and YFSETQ. CDR3 amino acids: CASSLGTGMADTQYF. CDR3 DNA sequence: TGCGCCAGCAGCCTGGGGACAGGGATGGCAGATACGCAGTATTTT.

J is TRBJ2-7 and V is TRBV5-1; TRBD2 matches at 15 bases. The assigned J gene may be wrong: the sequence end matches TRBJ2-5 better. CDR3 size: 19 residues. The germline gives CDR1 SGHRS, CDR2 YFSETQ. The CDR3 is CASSFHLGTSGGPGETQYF. CDR3 nucleotides: TGCGCCAGCAGCTTCCACCTAGGGACTAGCGGGGGGCCGGGGGAGACCCAGTACTTC.

The rearrangement uses TRBV7-9 and TRBJ2-7; 7 nucleotides match TRBD2. This CDR3 has 16 residues. Germline V gene sequence: CDR1 SEHNR, CDR2 FQNEAQ (reference sequence). Unmatched junction bases numbered 16, after V lost 11 bases and J lost 0 bases. DNA for the CDR3: TGTGCCGGCGGGGGACCACGGCGGGGCGCCTCCTACGAGCAGTACTTC. It codes for CAGGGPRRGASYEQYF.

The genes are TRBV7-2 and TRBJ2-5; the D is unclear. Germline lookup yields CDR1 SGHTA and CDR2 FQGNSA. The germline V and J ends were trimmed by 1 base and 3 bases, with 6 bases remaining between them. The length of the CDR3 is 13 residues. CDR3: CASSLVEEETQYF. CDR3 coding DNA: TGTGCCAGCAGCTTAGTTGAGGAAGAGACCCAGTACTTC.

The table lists this clonotype with a few counts. J is TRBJ2-1 and V is TRBV29-1; tentative D call: TRBD1 (5 bases). Trimming removed 6 bases from V and 4 bases from J, with 7 bases in between. Germline-derived CDR1 and CDR2 are SQVTM and ANQGSEA. The CDR3 has 11 residues. Here the CDR3 DNA reads TGCAGCGTGGACAAATACAATGAGCAGTTCTTC. This codes for CSVDKYNEQFF.

This clonotype was detected a few times. CDR3 in amino acids: CASRRDRVGVSPLHF. The CDR3 nucleotides are TGTGCCAGCAGAAGGGACAGGGTTGGAGTATCACCCCTCCACTTT. The gene calls are TRBV6-5 and TRBJ1-6; 9 bases agree with TRBD1. The CDR3 runs to 15 residues. The V gene end was trimmed by 6 bases and the J gene end by 10 bases; junction bases not matched to a gene: 10. Germline CDR1 reads MNHEY; CDR2 reads SVGAGI.

The table lists this clonotype with a few counts. The CDR3 spells CASSPGVGTGLWEQYF. The CDR3 DNA reads TGTGCCAGCAGCCCAGGGGTCGGGACAGGGTTGTGGGAGCAGTACTTC. J is TRBJ2-7 and V is TRBV7-2; TRBD1 agrees at 9 bases. Germline CDR1 and CDR2: SGHTA and FQGNSA. The CDR3 is 16 amino acids. V was clipped by 5 bases and J by 7 bases; unmatched bases: 15. The complete variable domain, with remaining parts taken from reference TRBV7-2 and TRBJ2-7, reads GAGVSQSPSNKVTEKGKDVELRCDPISGHTALYWYRQSLGQGLEFLIYFQGNSAPDKSGLPSDRFSAERTGGSVSTLTIQRTQQEDSAVYLCASSPGVGTGLWEQYFGPGTRLTVT.

The CDR3 is CSARDRGNGYTF. The CDR3 region has the DNA TGCAGTGCTCGCGACAGGGGTAATGGCTACACCTTC. The rearrangement uses TRBV20-1 and TRBJ1-2; 8 nucleotides line up with TRBD1. Germline V gene lookup returns CDR1 DFQATT and CDR2 SNEGSKA (reference sequence). There are 12 residues in the CDR3. The V gene end was trimmed by 5 bases and the J gene end by 6 bases; junction bases not matched to a gene: 5.

The J gene is TRBJ2-1, the V gene TRBV10-3; 12 bases agree with TRBD2. From germline, CDR1 is ENHRY and CDR2 SYGVKD. CDR3 length: 19 residues. V lost 4 bases and J lost 0; bases outside the gene matches: 10. CDR3 bases: TGTGCCATCAGTGTCAGGACTAGCGGGGAACTAAGCTCCTACAATGAGCAGTTCTTC. The encoded protein is CAISVRTSGELSSYNEQFF.

On this clonotype itself: One junction end does not reproduce the germline sequence, and a read error may be involved. The gene calls are TRBV7-6 and TRBJ2-1, with a weak D call TRBD2 (5 bases). The CDR3 totals 17 residues. Germline values: CDR1 SGHVS, CDR2 FNYEAQ. The CDR3 sequence is CASSLAWTGSSYNVQFF. Written as DNA, the CDR3 is TGTGCCAGCAGCTTAGCGTGGACGGGGAGCTCCTACAATGTGCAGTTCTTC.